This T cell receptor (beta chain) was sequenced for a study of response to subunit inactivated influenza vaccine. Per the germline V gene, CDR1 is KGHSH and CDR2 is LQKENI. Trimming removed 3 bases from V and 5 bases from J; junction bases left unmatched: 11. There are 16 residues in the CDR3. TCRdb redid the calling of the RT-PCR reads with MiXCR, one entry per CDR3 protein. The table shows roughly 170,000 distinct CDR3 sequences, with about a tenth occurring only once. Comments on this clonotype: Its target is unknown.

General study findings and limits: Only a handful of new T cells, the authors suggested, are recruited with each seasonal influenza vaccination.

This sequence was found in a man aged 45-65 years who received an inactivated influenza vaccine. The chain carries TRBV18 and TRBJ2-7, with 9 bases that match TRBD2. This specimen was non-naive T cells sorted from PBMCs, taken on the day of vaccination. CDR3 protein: CASSPSASGISNEQYF. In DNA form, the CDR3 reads TGTGCCAGCTCACCCTCGGCTAGCGGGATATCCAACGAGCAGTACTTC.